One T cell receptor (beta chain) is described in this entry. The antigen is not known. Trimming left V 7 bases short and J 6 bases short, with 9 bases between. The CDR3 loop spans 11 amino acids. Germline V gives CDR1 MNHEY, CDR2 SVGAGI. Time point noted: week 11, during vaccination. The investigators gave 300 ug of mutant IDH1 20-mer peptide in each vaccine dose, together with topical imiquimod. The method was immunoSEQ multiplex PCR; TCRdb's version includes in-frame clones alone and lacks a portion of them. The data contain about 64,000 clones, 70% to 85% of them singletons. These data belong to a study of a mutant IDH1 vaccine in newly diagnosed glioma. Across the whole study: Pretreatment consisted of radiotherapy, temozolomide, or both, with most receiving both.

This chain connects TRBV6-5 to TRBJ2-5; no firm D call. The clonotype originates from a woman aged 45-60 years with glioma. This sample comprised PBMCs, obtained from a glioma patient whose treatment included an IDH1 peptide vaccine. CDR3 in amino acids: CASTQRQTQYF. In DNA, the CDR3 is TGTGCCAGCACCCAAAGGCAGACCCAGTACTTC.